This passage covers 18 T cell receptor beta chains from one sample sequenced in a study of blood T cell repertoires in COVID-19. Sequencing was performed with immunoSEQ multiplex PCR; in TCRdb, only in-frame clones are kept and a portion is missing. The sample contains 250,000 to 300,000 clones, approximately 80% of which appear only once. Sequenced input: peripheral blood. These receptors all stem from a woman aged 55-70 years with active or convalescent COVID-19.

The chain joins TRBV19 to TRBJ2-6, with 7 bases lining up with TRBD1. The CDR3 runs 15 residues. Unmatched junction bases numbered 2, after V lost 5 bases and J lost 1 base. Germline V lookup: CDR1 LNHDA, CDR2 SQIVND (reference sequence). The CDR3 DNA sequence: TGTGCCAGTAGTCTACAGGGGTCTGGGGCCAACGTCCTGACTTTC. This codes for CASSLQGSGANVLTF.

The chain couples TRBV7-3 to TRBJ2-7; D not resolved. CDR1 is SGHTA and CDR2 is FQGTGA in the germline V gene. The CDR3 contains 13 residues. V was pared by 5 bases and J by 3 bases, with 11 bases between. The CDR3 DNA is TGTGCCAGCAGCCCAAGACCAGGCTACGAGCAGTACTTC. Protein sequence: CASSPRPGYEQYF. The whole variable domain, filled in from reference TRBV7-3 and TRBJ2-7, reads GAGVSQTPSNKVTEKGKYVELRCDPISGHTALYWYRQSLGQGPEFLIYFQGTGAADDSGLPNDRFFAVRPEGSVSTLKIQRTERGDSAVYLCASSPRPGYEQYFGPGTRLTVT.

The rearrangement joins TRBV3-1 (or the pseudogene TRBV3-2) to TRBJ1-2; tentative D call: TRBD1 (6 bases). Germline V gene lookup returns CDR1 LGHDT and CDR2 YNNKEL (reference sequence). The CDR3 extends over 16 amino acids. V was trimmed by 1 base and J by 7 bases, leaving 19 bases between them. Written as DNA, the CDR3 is TGTGCCAGCAGCCAAGGGACAGTTAATCCCCTGCGTGGCTACACCTTC. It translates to CASSQGTVNPLRGYTF.

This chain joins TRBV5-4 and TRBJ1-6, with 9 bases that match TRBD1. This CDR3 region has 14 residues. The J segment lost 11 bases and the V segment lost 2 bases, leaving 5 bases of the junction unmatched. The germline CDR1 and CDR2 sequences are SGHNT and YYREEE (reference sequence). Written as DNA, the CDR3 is TGTGCCAGCAGCTTACAGGGGGCACGAGCACCCCTCCACTTT. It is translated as CASSLQGARAPLHF.

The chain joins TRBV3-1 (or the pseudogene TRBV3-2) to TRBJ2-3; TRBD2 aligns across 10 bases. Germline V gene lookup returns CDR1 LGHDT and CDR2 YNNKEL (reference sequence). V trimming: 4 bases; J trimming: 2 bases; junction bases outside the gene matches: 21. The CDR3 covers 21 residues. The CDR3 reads CASSPRTGSILAGRLTDTQYF. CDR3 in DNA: TGTGCCAGCAGCCCCCGGACAGGGTCGATACTAGCGGGGCGACTCACAGATACGCAGTATTTT.

CDR3 DNA sequence: TGTGCCAGCAGTTCTCAACCGGAGAGGCCCCAGCATTTT. Its protein is CASSSQPERPQHF. This rearrangement joins TRBV6-5 to TRBJ1-5; D unresolved. Trimming removed 4 bases from V and 9 bases from J, with 13 bases in between. This CDR3 region has 13 residues. The germline V gene encodes CDR1 MNHEY and CDR2 SVGAGI.

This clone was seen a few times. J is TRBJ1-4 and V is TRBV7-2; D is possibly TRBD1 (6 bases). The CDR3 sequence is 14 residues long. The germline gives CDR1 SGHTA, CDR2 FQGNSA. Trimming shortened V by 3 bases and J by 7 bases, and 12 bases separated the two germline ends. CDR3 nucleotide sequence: TGTGCCAGCAGCTTTTTCGGACAGTTTGAAAAACTGTTTTTT. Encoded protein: CASSFFGQFEKLFF.

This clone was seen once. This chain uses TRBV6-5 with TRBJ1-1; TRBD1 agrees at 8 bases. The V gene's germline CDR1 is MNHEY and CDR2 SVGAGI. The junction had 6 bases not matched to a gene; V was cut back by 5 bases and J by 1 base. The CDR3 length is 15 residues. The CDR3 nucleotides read TGTGCCAGCAGTACGCAGGGGGCCGCGAACACTGAAGCTTTCTTT. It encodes CASSTQGAANTEAFF.

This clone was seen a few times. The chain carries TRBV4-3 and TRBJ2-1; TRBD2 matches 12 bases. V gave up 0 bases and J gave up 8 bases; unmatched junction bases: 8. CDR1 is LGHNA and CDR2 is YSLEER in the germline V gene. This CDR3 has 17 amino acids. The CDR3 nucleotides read TGCGCCAGCAGCCAAGAACCGACTAGCGGGGGTCTCGATGAGCAGTTCTTC. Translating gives CASSQEPTSGGLDEQFF.

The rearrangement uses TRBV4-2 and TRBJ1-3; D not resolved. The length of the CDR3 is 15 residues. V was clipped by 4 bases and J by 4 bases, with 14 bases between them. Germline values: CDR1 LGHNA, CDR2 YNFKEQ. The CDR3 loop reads CASSPPPGSGNTIYF. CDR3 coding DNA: TGTGCCAGCAGCCCGCCCCCAGGATCGGGAAACACCATATATTTT.

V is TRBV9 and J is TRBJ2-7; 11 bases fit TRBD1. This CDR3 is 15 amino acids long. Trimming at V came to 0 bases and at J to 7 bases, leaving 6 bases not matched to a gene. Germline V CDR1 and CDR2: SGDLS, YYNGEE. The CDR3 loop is CASSVAGQGAGEQYF. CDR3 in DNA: TGTGCCAGCAGCGTAGCTGGACAGGGGGCGGGGGAGCAGTACTTC.

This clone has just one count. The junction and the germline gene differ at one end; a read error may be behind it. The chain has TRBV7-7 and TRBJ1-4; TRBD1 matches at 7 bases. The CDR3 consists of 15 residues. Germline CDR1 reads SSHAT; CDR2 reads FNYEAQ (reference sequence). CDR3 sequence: CASSSRQGRNEKLFF. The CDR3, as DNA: TGTGCTAGCAGCTCCCGACAGGGACGTAATGAAAAACTGTTTTTT.

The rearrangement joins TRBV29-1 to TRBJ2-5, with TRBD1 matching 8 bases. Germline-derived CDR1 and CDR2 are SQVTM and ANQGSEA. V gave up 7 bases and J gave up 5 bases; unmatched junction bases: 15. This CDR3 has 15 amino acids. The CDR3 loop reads CSGMKTGVVWETQYF. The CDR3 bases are TGCAGCGGCATGAAGACAGGGGTGGTTTGGGAGACCCAGTACTTC.

CDR3 residues: CASGPGLAGAPTYF. CDR3 nucleotides: TGTGCTAGTGGTCCCGGACTAGCGGGGGCCCCTACGTACTTC. The chain couples TRBV12-5 to TRBJ2-5; 13 nucleotides agree with TRBD2. CDR1 LGHNT and CDR2 FRNRAP come from the germline V gene. The V segment lost 5 bases and the J segment 13 bases; nucleotides outside the gene matches: 10. The length of the CDR3 is 14 residues.

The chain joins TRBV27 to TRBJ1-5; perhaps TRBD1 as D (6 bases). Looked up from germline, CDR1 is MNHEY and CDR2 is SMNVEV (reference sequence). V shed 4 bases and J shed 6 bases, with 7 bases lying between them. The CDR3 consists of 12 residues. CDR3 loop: CASSSRGQPQHF. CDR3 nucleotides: TGTGCCAGCAGTTCCAGGGGTCAGCCCCAGCATTTT.

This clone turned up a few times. The CDR3 DNA reads TGTGCCAGCAGGATACAGGGTCCCTACTACGAGCAGTACTTC. Translation: CASRIQGPYYEQYF. V is TRBV5-4 and J is TRBJ2-7; TRBD1 is a possible D gene (6 bases). This CDR3 is 14 amino acids long. Germline-derived CDR1 and CDR2 are SGHNT and YYREEE (reference sequence). The V end lost 5 bases, the J end lost 3 bases, and 15 bases lay between the germline ends.

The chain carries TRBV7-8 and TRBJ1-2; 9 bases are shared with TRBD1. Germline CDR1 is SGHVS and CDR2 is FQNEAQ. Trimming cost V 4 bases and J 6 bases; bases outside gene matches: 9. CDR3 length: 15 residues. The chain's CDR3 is CASSSSTGGVDGYTF. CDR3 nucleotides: TGTGCCAGCAGCTCCTCGACAGGGGGGGTCGATGGCTACACCTTC.

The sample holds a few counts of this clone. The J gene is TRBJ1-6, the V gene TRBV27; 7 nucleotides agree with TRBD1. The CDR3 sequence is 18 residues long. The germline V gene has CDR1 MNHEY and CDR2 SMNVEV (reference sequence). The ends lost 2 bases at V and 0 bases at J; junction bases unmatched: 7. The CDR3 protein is CASSLTPQGSSYNSPLHF. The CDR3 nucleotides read TGTGCCAGCAGTTTAACCCCACAGGGGAGCTCCTATAATTCACCCCTCCACTTT.